Below are 28 T cell receptor beta chains sequenced from a single sample in a study of blood T cell repertoires in COVID-19. Clones were read by immunoSEQ multiplex PCR, and TCRdb kept only the in-frame ones, dropping some. The profile shows some 130,000 clones, approximately 85% of them singletons. What was sequenced was peripheral blood. These receptors all stem from a human donor in a cohort sampled during active COVID-19.

The J gene is TRBJ1-3, the V gene TRBV11-2; D is perhaps TRBD1 (5 bases). Germline values: CDR1 SGHAT, CDR2 FQNNGV. V was trimmed by 5 bases and J by 8 bases, leaving 16 bases between them. The CDR3 has 14 residues. The CDR3 nucleotides are TGTGCCAGCAGCAGGGACGGTACGGGAGACACCATATATTTT. Translating it yields CASSRDGTGDTIYF.

The gene calls are TRBV24-1 and TRBJ2-1; 11 bases map to TRBD2. V was clipped by 9 bases and J by 7 bases; unmatched bases: 7. CDR3 length: 14 amino acids. Germline assignment: CDR1 KGHDR and CDR2 SFDVKD. The CDR3 here is CATGTSGGLNEQFF. For the CDR3, the DNA is TGTGCCACCGGGACTAGCGGTGGGCTTAATGAGCAGTTCTTC.

The V gene is TRBV5-1, the J gene TRBJ1-1; 8 bases line up with TRBD1. This CDR3 region has 14 residues. The V gene end was trimmed by 4 bases and the J gene end by 3 bases; junction bases not matched to a gene: 5. Germline CDR1 and CDR2: SGHRS and YFSETQ. The CDR3: CASSGIQGDTEAFF. Written as DNA, the CDR3 is TGCGCCAGCAGCGGGATACAGGGGGACACTGAAGCTTTCTTT.

V and J are TRBV11-2 and TRBJ2-1, with TRBD2 matching 9 bases. CDR1 and CDR2 (germline): SGHAT, FQNNGV. J lost 6 bases, V lost 4 bases, and 4 bases had no gene match. The CDR3 totals 14 residues. The chain's CDR3 is CASSSPGLANEQFF. CDR3 nucleotides: TGTGCCAGCAGCTCCCCGGGACTAGCCAATGAGCAGTTCTTC.

V gene TRBV5-1 combines with J gene TRBJ2-2; possible D gene TRBD2, 6 bases. Trimming cost V 4 bases and J 6 bases, with 13 bases left between them. This CDR3 has 14 residues. Germline assignment: CDR1 SGHRS and CDR2 YFSETQ. The DNA for the CDR3 is TGCGCCAGCAGCCCGGAGGGCCCCCCCGGGGAGCTGTTTTTT. The encoded protein is CASSPEGPPGELFF.

The chain couples TRBV10-1 to TRBJ1-1, with a possible D match to TRBD1 (6 bases). This CDR3 region has 16 residues. Germline assignment: CDR1 WNHNN and CDR2 SYGVQD (reference sequence). V was pared by 9 bases and J by 9 bases, with 29 bases between. CDR3 protein: CARTALSGDNNSKAFF. In DNA, the CDR3 is TGCGCCAGAACGGCCCTTTCCGGGGACAACAACTCAAAAGCTTTCTTT.

The chain joins TRBV6-2 or TRBV6-3 to TRBJ1-1, with D perhaps TRBD1 (5 bases). The CDR3 runs 15 residues. With 5 bases removed from V and 1 base from J, the gap between germline ends came to 14 bases. CDR1 is MNHEY, CDR2 SVGEGT, per germline. In nucleotides, the CDR3 is TGTGCCAGCAGTCGAAGGGGAGGGACGAACACTGAAGCTTTCTTT. Translated: CASSRRGGTNTEAFF.

V is TRBV6-6 and J is TRBJ1-5; 7 nucleotides line up with TRBD1. Trimming cost V 6 bases and J 3 bases; bases outside gene matches: 11. CDR1 is MNHNY and CDR2 is SVGAGI in the germline V gene (reference sequence). The length of the CDR3 is 16 residues. The CDR3 DNA sequence: TGTGCCAGCAGCCTGAACCCGGGACAGCACAATCAGCCCCAGCATTTT. Translation: CASSLNPGQHNQPQHF.

The gene calls are TRBV7-8 and TRBJ2-3; 7 positions agree with TRBD2. This CDR3 is 15 amino acids long. Per the germline V gene, CDR1 is SGHVS and CDR2 is FQNEAQ. V was clipped by 5 bases and J by 1 base; unmatched bases: 6. The CDR3 is CASSRAGLGTDTQYF. The CDR3 region has the DNA TGTGCCAGCAGCCGAGCGGGACTGGGCACAGATACGCAGTATTTT.

The chain is built from TRBV2 and TRBJ2-7; unclear D gene. Germline CDR1 and CDR2: SNHLY and FYNNEI. The CDR3 is made up of 15 amino acids. With 1 base removed from V and 0 bases from J, the gap between germline ends came to 10 bases. CDR3 nucleotide sequence: TGTGCCAGCAGTGAAGTACTTTTGAGCTCCTACGAGCAGTACGTC. Encoded protein: CASSEVLLSSYEQYV.

About this clone itself: Other DNA sequences of this sample code for an identical CDR3. The chain has TRBV6-2 or TRBV6-3 and TRBJ1-2; possible D gene TRBD1, 6 bases. Germline CDR1 is MNHEY and CDR2 is SVGEGT. The V and J ends lost 0 bases and 4 bases respectively, with 6 bases between them. This CDR3 is 13 amino acids long. This CDR3 reads CASSYSTGYGYTF. CDR3 sequence (DNA): TGTGCCAGCAGTTACTCGACAGGCTATGGCTACACCTTC.

J is TRBJ1-1 and V is TRBV9; D might be TRBD1 (6 bases). The CDR3 totals 14 residues. Germline values: CDR1 SGDLS, CDR2 YYNGEE. V lost 3 bases to trimming and J lost 5 bases, with 14 bases between them. CDR3 bases: TGTGCCAGCAGCGCAGTACAGGGACGGACTGAAGCTTTCTTT. It encodes CASSAVQGRTEAFF. The whole variable domain, remainder taken from reference TRBV9 and TRBJ1-1, is DSGVTQTPKHLITATGQRVTLRCSPRSGDLSVYWYQQSLDQGLQFLIQYYNGEERAKGNILERFSAQQFPDLHSELNLSSLELGDSALYFCASSAVQGRTEAFFGQGTRLTVV.

The V gene is TRBV5-4, the J gene TRBJ2-5; 9 nucleotides line up with TRBD1. The germline CDR1 and CDR2 sequences are SGHNT and YYREEE (reference sequence). V lost 7 bases, J lost 5 bases, and 9 bases stayed unmatched. The CDR3 has 14 amino acids. This CDR3 is CASGDRGVEETQYF. The CDR3 nucleotides read TGTGCCAGCGGAGACAGGGGGGTGGAGGAGACCCAGTACTTC.

This rearrangement joins TRBV5-4 to TRBJ2-5; no firm D call. CDR1 and CDR2 (germline): SGHNT, YYREEE (reference sequence). The CDR3 sequence is 14 residues long. With 0 bases removed from V and 2 bases from J, the gap between germline ends came to 8 bases. CDR3 residues: CASSLGQLQETQYF. The DNA of the CDR3 is TGTGCCAGCAGCTTGGGGCAGTTACAAGAGACCCAGTACTTC. Using reference TRBV5-4 and TRBJ2-5 for the parts outside the CDR3, the full variable domain is ETGVTQSPTHLIKTRGQQVTLRCSSQSGHNTVSWYQQALGQGPQFIFQYYREEENGRGNFPPRFSGLQFPNYSSELNVNALELDDSALYLCASSLGQLQETQYFGPGTRLLVL.

The rearrangement links TRBV6-5 to TRBJ1-1; no firm D call. Germline V gives CDR1 MNHEY, CDR2 SVGAGI. V lost 5 bases, J lost 6 bases, and 10 bases lay in between. This CDR3 comprises 12 residues. DNA for the CDR3: TGTGCCAGCAGTCGGGGTAGGTCTGAAGCTTTCTTT. Its translation: CASSRGRSEAFF.

The chain carries TRBV5-6 and TRBJ1-1, with TRBD1 as a possible D gene (5 bases). This CDR3 contains 14 residues. CDR1 is SGHDT and CDR2 is YYEEEE in the germline V gene. Trimming shortened V by 5 bases and J by 8 bases, and 19 bases separated the two germline ends. In nucleotides, the CDR3 is TGTGCCAGCAGGCTCACACAGCGGGGACCCGAAGCTTTCTTT. It translates to CASRLTQRGPEAFF. The complete variable domain, with remaining parts taken from reference TRBV5-6 and TRBJ1-1, reads DAGVTQSPTHLIKTRGQQVTLRCSPKSGHDTVSWYQQALGQGPQFIFQYYEEEERQRGNFPDRFSGHQFPNYSSELNVNALLLGDSALYLCASRLTQRGPEAFFGQGTRLTVV.

This CDR3 reads CASKVAAKSGANVLTF. The CDR3 DNA is TGTGCCAGTAAGGTTGCAGCGAAGTCCGGGGCCAACGTCCTGACTTTC. The rearrangement links TRBV19 to TRBJ2-6, with D hard to call. The CDR3 sequence is 16 residues long. Between the trimmed V and J ends, which lost 7 bases and 4 bases, there was a span of 17 bases. Germline CDR1 reads LNHDA; CDR2 reads SQIVND (reference sequence).

The gene calls are TRBV9 and TRBJ1-6, with a tentative D call TRBD1 (5 bases). Germline CDR1 and CDR2: SGDLS and YYNGEE. The CDR3 runs to 17 residues. The V end was cut by 3 bases, the J end by 10 bases, with 23 bases between. CDR3 residues: CASSGLPSPRVDSPLHF. In nucleotides, the CDR3 is TGTGCCAGCAGCGGTCTCCCATCCCCCAGGGTTGACTCACCCCTCCACTTT. The whole variable domain, filled in from reference TRBV9 and TRBJ1-6, reads DSGVTQTPKHLITATGQRVTLRCSPRSGDLSVYWYQQSLDQGLQFLIQYYNGEERAKGNILERFSAQQFPDLHSELNLSSLELGDSALYFCASSGLPSPRVDSPLHFGNGTRLTVT.

V is TRBV19 and J is TRBJ1-5, with 11 bases lining up with TRBD1. CDR3 length: 15 amino acids. Losses at the gene ends were 3 bases for V and 6 bases for J; bases not matched to a gene: 4. Per germline, CDR1 LNHDA and CDR2 SQIVND (reference sequence). As DNA, the CDR3 is TGTGCCAGTAGTATCGGGACAGGGGGTAGTCAGCCCCAGCATTTT. Its translation is CASSIGTGGSQPQHF.

This chain connects TRBV30 to TRBJ1-1; perhaps TRBD1 as D (6 bases). Germline-derived CDR1 and CDR2 are GTSNPN and SVGIG (reference sequence). The length of the CDR3 is 13 residues. Trimming removed 4 bases at V and 1 base at J, with 10 bases between. Written as DNA, the CDR3 is TGTGCCTGGACCGGGACACGGAACACTGAAGCTTTCTTT. Amino acid sequence: CAWTGTRNTEAFF.

The rearrangement links TRBV15 to TRBJ1-5, with 9 bases that match TRBD1. Germline-derived CDR1 and CDR2 are LNHNV and YYDKDF (reference sequence). This CDR3 has 15 residues. V shed 3 bases, J shed 3 bases, and the junction held 3 bases outside the gene matches. This CDR3 reads CATSSDRGINQPQHF. The CDR3 DNA follows: TGTGCCACCAGCAGTGACAGGGGGATCAATCAGCCCCAGCATTTT. Full variable domain (rest looked up from reference TRBV15 and TRBJ1-5): DAMVIQNPRYQVTQFGKPVTLSCSQTLNHNVMYWYQQKSSQAPKLLFHYYDKDFNNEADTPDNFQSRRPNTSFCFLDIRSPGLGDTAMYLCATSSDRGINQPQHFGDGTRLSIL.

The chain is built from TRBV19 and TRBJ2-5; 7 bases are shared with TRBD2. CDR3 size: 15 residues. V was pared by 5 bases and J by 1 base, with 7 bases of the junction left unmatched. The germline CDR1 and CDR2 sequences are LNHDA and SQIVND (reference sequence). DNA of the CDR3: TGTGCCAGTAGTGGGTTAGCGGGTATCCAAGAGACCCAGTACTTC. Translation: CASSGLAGIQETQYF. Variable domain in full (rest from reference TRBV19 and TRBJ2-5): DGGITQSPKYLFRKEGQNVTLSCEQNLNHDAMYWYRQDPGQGLRLIYYSQIVNDFQKGDIAEGYSVSREKKESFPLTVTSAQKNPTAFYLCASSGLAGIQETQYFGPGTRLLVL.

This clone was recorded once. This rearrangement joins TRBV7-2 to TRBJ1-1, with D maybe TRBD1 (5 bases). The V end was cut by 1 base, the J end by 4 bases, with 13 bases between. In germline, CDR1 is SGHTA, CDR2 FQGNSA. The CDR3 spans 15 residues. CDR3 amino acids: CASSLERGRGTEAFF. CDR3 coding DNA: TGTGCCAGCAGCTTAGAGCGGGGGAGGGGCACTGAAGCTTTCTTT.

This clone came up a few times. The sample contains more than one DNA sequence encoding this CDR3. The chain combines TRBV3-1 (or the pseudogene TRBV3-2) with TRBJ2-1; D remains ambiguous. V lost 2 bases to trimming and J lost 4 bases, with 6 bases between them. Germline V CDR1 and CDR2: LGHDT, YNNKEL (reference sequence). The CDR3 runs to 13 residues. The CDR3 loop is CASSQTQYNEQFF. Written as DNA, the CDR3 is TGTGCCAGCAGCCAAACGCAGTACAATGAGCAGTTCTTC.

The chain couples TRBV7-2 to TRBJ2-3, with TRBD1 identical over 8 bases. This CDR3 is 16 amino acids long. The trim removed 1 base at V and 3 bases at J, leaving 6 bases unmatched. Germline CDR1 SGHTA, CDR2 FQGNSA. The CDR3 protein is CASSLVAGGGTDTQYF. As DNA, the CDR3 is TGTGCCAGCAGCTTAGTGGCAGGGGGCGGGACAGATACGCAGTATTTT.

V usage is TRBV10-3 and J usage is TRBJ2-7; 8 bases map to TRBD2. Trimming cost V 10 bases and J 5 bases; bases outside gene matches: 10. Germline V lookup: CDR1 ENHRY, CDR2 SYGVKD. The CDR3 is made up of 13 amino acids. The CDR3 spells CATGDGGANEQYF. CDR3 bases: TGTGCCACTGGAGACGGGGGGGCCAACGAGCAGTACTTC.

The chain carries TRBV7-6 and TRBJ1-1; no clear D gene. Trimming pared 6 bases from V and 3 bases from J, leaving 14 bases between. This CDR3 contains 14 residues. CDR1 and CDR2 from the germline V gene are SGHVS and FNYEAQ. The CDR3 nucleotides are TGTGCCAGCAGACCCGCTCGGAGGGACACTGAAGCTTTCTTT. Residues: CASRPARRDTEAFF. Combining the CDR3 with reference TRBV7-6 and TRBJ1-1 gives the whole variable domain GAGVSQSPRYKVTKRGQDVALRCDPISGHVSLYWYRQALGQGPEFLTYFNYEAQQDKSGLPNDRFSAERPEGSISTLTIQRTEQRDSAMYRCASRPARRDTEAFFGQGTRLTVV.

This chain connects TRBV7-3 to TRBJ1-2; the D gene is possibly TRBD1 (5 bases). Germline V gene lookup returns CDR1 SGHTA and CDR2 FQGTGA. V was trimmed by 1 base and J by 2 bases, leaving 11 bases between them. This CDR3 spans 15 amino acids. The chain's CDR3 is CASSLNPGLNYGYTF. The CDR3 DNA reads TGTGCCAGCAGCTTAAACCCGGGACTAAACTATGGCTACACCTTC. The entire variable domain, with the rest obtained from reference TRBV7-3 and TRBJ1-2, is as follows: GAGVSQTPSNKVTEKGKYVELRCDPISGHTALYWYRQSLGQGPEFLIYFQGTGAADDSGLPNDRFFAVRPEGSVSTLKIQRTERGDSAVYLCASSLNPGLNYGYTFGSGTRLTVV.